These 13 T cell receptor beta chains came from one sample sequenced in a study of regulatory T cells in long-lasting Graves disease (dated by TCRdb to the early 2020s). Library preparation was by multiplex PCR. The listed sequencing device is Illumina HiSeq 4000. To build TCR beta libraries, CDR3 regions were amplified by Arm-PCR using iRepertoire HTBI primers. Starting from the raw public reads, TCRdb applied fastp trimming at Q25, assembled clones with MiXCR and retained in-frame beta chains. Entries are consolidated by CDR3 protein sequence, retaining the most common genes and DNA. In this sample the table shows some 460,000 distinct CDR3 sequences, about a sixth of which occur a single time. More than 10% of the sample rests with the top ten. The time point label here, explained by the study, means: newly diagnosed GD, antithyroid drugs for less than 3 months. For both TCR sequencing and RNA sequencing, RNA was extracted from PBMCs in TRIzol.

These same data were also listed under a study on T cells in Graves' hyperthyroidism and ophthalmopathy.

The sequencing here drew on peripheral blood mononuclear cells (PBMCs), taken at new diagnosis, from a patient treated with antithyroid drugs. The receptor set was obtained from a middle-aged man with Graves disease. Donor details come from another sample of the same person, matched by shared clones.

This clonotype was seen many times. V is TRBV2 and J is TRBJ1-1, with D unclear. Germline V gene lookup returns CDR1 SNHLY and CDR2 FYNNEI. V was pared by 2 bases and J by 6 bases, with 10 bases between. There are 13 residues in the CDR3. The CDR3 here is CASSERGFSEAFF. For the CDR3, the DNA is TGTGCCAGCAGTGAAAGAGGGTTTTCTGAAGCTTTCTTT.

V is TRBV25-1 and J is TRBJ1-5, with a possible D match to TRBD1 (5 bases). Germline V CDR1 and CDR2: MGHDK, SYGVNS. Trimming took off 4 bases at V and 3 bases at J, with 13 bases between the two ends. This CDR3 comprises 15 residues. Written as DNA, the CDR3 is TGTGCCAGCAGTGCACGGGACGGGTACAATCAGCCCCAGCATTTT. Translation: CASSARDGYNQPQHF.

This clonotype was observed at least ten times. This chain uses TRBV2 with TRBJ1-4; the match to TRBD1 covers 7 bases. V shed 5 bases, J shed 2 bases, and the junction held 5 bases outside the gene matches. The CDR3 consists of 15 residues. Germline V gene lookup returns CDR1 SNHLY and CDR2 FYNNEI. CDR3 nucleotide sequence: TGTGCCAGCAGTCCTACAGGGGTTACTAATGAAAAACTGTTTTTT. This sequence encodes CASSPTGVTNEKLFF.

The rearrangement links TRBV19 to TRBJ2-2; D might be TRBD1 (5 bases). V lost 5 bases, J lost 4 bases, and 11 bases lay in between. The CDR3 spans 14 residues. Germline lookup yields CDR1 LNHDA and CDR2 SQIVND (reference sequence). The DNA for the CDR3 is TGTGCCAGTAGTGTCCTCCAGGGCACCGGGGAGCTGTTTTTT. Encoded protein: CASSVLQGTGELFF.

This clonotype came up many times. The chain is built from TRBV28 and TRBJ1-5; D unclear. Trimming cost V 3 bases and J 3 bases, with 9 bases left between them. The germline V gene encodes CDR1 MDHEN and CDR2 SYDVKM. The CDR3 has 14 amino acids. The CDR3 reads CASSFSGNNQPQHF. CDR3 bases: TGTGCCAGCAGTTTTTCGGGCAACAATCAGCCCCAGCATTTT. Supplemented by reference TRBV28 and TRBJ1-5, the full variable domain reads DVKVTQSSRYLVKRTGEKVFLECVQDMDHENMFWYRQDPGLGLRLIYFSYDVKMKEKGDIPEGYSVSREKKERFSLILESASTNQTSMYLCASSFSGNNQPQHFGDGTRLSIL.

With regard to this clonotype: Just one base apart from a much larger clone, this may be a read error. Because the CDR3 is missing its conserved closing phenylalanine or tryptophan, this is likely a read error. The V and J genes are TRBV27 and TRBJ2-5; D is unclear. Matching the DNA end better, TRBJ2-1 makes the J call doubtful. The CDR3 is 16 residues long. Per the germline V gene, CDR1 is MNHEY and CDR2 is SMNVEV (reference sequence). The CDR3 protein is CASSLSGGDSYNEQFL. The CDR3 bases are TGTGCCAGCAGTTTATCGGGCGGAGACTCCTACAATGAGCAGTTCCTC.

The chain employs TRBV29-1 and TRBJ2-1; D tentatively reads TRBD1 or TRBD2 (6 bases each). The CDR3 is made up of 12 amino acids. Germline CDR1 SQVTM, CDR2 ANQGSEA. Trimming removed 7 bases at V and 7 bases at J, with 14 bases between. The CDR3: CSADGGGNEQFF. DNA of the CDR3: TGCAGCGCCGATGGAGGGGGGAATGAGCAGTTCTTC.

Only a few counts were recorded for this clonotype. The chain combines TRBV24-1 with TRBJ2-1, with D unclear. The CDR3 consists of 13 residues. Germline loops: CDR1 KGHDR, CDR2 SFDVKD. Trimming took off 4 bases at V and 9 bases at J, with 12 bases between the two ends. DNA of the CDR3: TGTGCCACCAGTGACTCTACCCTAAGTGAGCAGTTCTTC. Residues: CATSDSTLSEQFF.

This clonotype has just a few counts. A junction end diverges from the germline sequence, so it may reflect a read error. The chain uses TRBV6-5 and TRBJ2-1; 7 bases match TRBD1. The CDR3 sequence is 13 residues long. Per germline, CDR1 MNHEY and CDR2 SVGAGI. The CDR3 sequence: CANSWAGGNEQFF. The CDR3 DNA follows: TGTGCCAACAGTTGGGCAGGGGGAAATGAGCAGTTCTTC.

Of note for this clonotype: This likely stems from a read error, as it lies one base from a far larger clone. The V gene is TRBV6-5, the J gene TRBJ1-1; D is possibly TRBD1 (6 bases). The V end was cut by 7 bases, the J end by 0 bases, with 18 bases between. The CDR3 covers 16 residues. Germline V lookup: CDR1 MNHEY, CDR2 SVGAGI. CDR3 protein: CASTGRGLSMNTEAFF. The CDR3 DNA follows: TGTGCCAGCACCGGCAGGGGCTTGTCGATGAACACTGAAGCTTTCTTT.

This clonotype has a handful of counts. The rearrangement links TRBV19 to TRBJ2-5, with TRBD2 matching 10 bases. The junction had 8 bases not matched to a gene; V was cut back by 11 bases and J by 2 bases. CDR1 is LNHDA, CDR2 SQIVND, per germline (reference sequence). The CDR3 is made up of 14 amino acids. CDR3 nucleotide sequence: TGTGCCGGAGCCGGGACTAGCGTTCAAGAGACCCAGTACTTC. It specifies CAGAGTSVQETQYF. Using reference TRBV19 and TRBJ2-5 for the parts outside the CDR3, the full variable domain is DGGITQSPKYLFRKEGQNVTLSCEQNLNHDAMYWYRQDPGQGLRLIYYSQIVNDFQKGDIAEGYSVSREKKESFPLTVTSAQKNPTAFYLCAGAGTSVQETQYFGPGTRLLVL.

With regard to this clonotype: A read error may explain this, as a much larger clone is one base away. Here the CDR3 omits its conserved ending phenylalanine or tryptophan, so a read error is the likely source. CDR3 nucleotide sequence: TGTGCCAGCAGCCCGGACAGGCGCCGCACAGATACGCAGTATTCT. Protein sequence: CASSPDRRRTDTQYS. The genes are TRBV3-1 and TRBJ2-3, with 7 bases aligning to TRBD1. The CDR3 runs 15 residues. Germline V CDR1 and CDR2: LGHDT, YNNKEL (reference sequence). With V trimmed by 4 bases and J by 1 base, 5 bases remained unmatched.

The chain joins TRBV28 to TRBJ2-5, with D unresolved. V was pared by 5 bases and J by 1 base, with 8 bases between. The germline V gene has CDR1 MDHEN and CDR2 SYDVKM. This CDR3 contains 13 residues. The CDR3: CASSIRIQETQYF. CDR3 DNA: TGTGCCAGCAGTATAAGGATCCAAGAGACCCAGTACTTC. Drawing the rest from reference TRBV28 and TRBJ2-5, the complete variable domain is DVKVTQSSRYLVKRTGEKVFLECVQDMDHENMFWYRQDPGLGLRLIYFSYDVKMKEKGDIPEGYSVSREKKERFSLILESASTNQTSMYLCASSIRIQETQYFGPGTRLLVL.